These 32 T cell receptor beta chains came from one sample sequenced in a study of blood T cell repertoires in COVID-19. Data came from immunoSEQ multiplex PCR; TCRdb stores just in-frame clones and leaves some out. The sample lists 140,000 to 150,000 clones; over 60% were seen once. The specimen sequenced was peripheral blood. Source of these receptors: a man aged 45 to 65 with acute or convalescent COVID-19.

The count of this clone is one. The gene calls are TRBV11-2 and TRBJ1-5, with TRBD1 as a possible D gene (6 bases). Germline V gene data show CDR1 as SGHAT and CDR2 as FQNNGV. V dropped 8 bases and J dropped 0 bases, with 14 bases sitting between them. There are 15 residues in the CDR3. CDR3 nucleotides: TGTGCCAGCCACTTGACAGGAGATAGCAATCAGCCCCAGCATTTT. It is translated as CASHLTGDSNQPQHF.

The gene calls are TRBV5-1 and TRBJ1-1; unclear D gene. V lost 3 bases to trimming and J lost 8 bases, with 8 bases between them. Germline V CDR1 and CDR2: SGHRS, YFSETQ. CDR3 length: 11 amino acids. The CDR3 DNA follows: TGCGCCAGCAGCTCACAGAAAGAAGCTTTCTTT. This gives the protein CASSSQKEAFF.

The chain links TRBV9 to TRBJ2-3; D not certain. The CDR3 runs 14 residues. Trimming removed 4 bases at V and 1 base at J, with 10 bases between. Per germline, CDR1 SGDLS and CDR2 YYNGEE. The CDR3 bases are TGTGCCAGCAGCTTAGATTCGGGCACAGATACGCAGTATTTT. It translates to CASSLDSGTDTQYF.

V usage is TRBV6-6 and J usage is TRBJ1-1, with TRBD1 matching over 7 bases. Trimming cost V 0 bases and J 8 bases; bases outside gene matches: 3. This CDR3 spans 13 amino acids. Germline CDR1 MNHNY, CDR2 SVGAGI (reference sequence). CDR3 loop: CASSYSTGYEAFF. The CDR3 nucleotides read TGTGCCAGCAGTTACTCGACAGGGTACGAAGCTTTCTTT.

This chain uses TRBV4-1 with TRBJ1-2; D unresolved. The V end was cut by 2 bases, the J end by 4 bases, with 11 bases between. The CDR3 consists of 14 residues. CDR1 and CDR2 from the germline V gene are MGHRA and YSYEKL. Here the CDR3 DNA reads TGCGCCAGCAGCCAATTGGAACGGGGCTATGGCTACACCTTC. This gives the protein CASSQLERGYGYTF.

This sequence joins TRBV4-2 and TRBJ2-4, with 14 bases that match TRBD2. The germline V gene encodes CDR1 LGHNA and CDR2 YNFKEQ. This CDR3 has 17 residues. V trimming: 1 base; J trimming: 2 bases; junction bases outside the gene matches: 1. In nucleotides, the CDR3 is TGTGCCAGCAGCCAAGGACTAGCGGGGGGGCCCAAAAACATTCAGTACTTC. The encoded protein is CASSQGLAGGPKNIQYF.

The chain combines TRBV28 with TRBJ2-2; weak D call: TRBD1 (7 bases). Trimming stripped 6 bases from V and 5 bases from J, with 13 bases between. Germline CDR1 MDHEN, CDR2 SYDVKM. The CDR3 is 14 residues long. CDR3 in amino acids: CASRIPGGTGELFF. The CDR3 DNA reads TGTGCCAGCAGGATACCAGGGGGGACCGGGGAGCTGTTTTTT.

This clone was detected once. This chain links TRBV14 with TRBJ2-5; D call uncertain. From germline, CDR1 is SGHDN and CDR2 FVKESK. Trimming removed 0 bases at V and 6 bases at J, with 8 bases between. This CDR3 is built from 13 residues. The CDR3 is CASSQDQAQTQYF. The CDR3 DNA reads TGTGCCAGCAGCCAAGATCAAGCGCAGACCCAGTACTTC. Filled out from reference TRBV14 and TRBJ2-5, the complete variable domain reads EAGVTQFPSHSVIEKGQTVTLRCDPISGHDNLYWYRRVMGKEIKFLLHFVKESKQDESGMPNNRFLAERTGGTYSTLKVQPAELEDSGVYFCASSQDQAQTQYFGPGTRLLVL.

The chain recombines TRBV10-3 with TRBJ1-4, with a possible D match to TRBD1 (6 bases). Germline CDR1 ENHRY, CDR2 SYGVKD. The V end lost 6 bases, the J end lost 4 bases, and 18 bases lay between the germline ends. This CDR3 has 16 residues. CDR3 in amino acids: CAISFFETGLNEKLFF. Written as DNA, the CDR3 is TGTGCCATCAGCTTTTTTGAGACAGGTCTTAATGAAAAACTGTTTTTT.

This chain connects TRBV30 to TRBJ1-3; TRBD1 aligns across 7 bases. This CDR3 has 15 amino acids. V dropped 2 bases and J dropped 4; count of bases not matched to a gene: 8. The germline V gene has CDR1 GTSNPN and CDR2 SVGIG (reference sequence). The CDR3, as DNA: TGTGCCTGGAGTCCCATGACAGGGCGGGGAAACACCATATATTTT. Translation gives CAWSPMTGRGNTIYF.

This chain links TRBV2 with TRBJ2-5; 7 nucleotides align to TRBD2. The CDR3 is 13 residues long. J gave up 0 bases and V 8 bases, and 3 bases lay outside the gene matches. CDR1 SNHLY and CDR2 FYNNEI come from the germline V gene. The CDR3 here is CASGGLNQETQYF. CDR3 DNA sequence: TGTGCCAGCGGGGGACTAAACCAAGAGACCCAGTACTTC. The complete variable domain, with remaining parts taken from reference TRBV2 and TRBJ2-5, reads EPEVTQTPSHQVTQMGQEVILRCVPISNHLYFYWYRQILGQKVEFLVSFYNNEISEKSEIFDDQFSVERPDGSNFTLKIRSTKLEDSAMYFCASGGLNQETQYFGPGTRLLVL.

Regarding this clone: One junction end does not reproduce the germline sequence, and a read error may be involved. The chain uses TRBV28 and TRBJ2-1, with 11 bases that match TRBD1. The germline CDR1 and CDR2 sequences are MDHEN and SYDVKM. The CDR3 has 14 residues. The chain's CDR3 is CASGQGAGNNGQFF. The CDR3 DNA follows: TGTGCCAGCGGACAGGGGGCGGGGAACAATGGGCAGTTCTTC.

The CDR3 nucleotides are TGTGCCAGCAGCCCCCCCATAGGGGGGGCGAATTCACCCCTCCACTTT. Its protein is CASSPPIGGANSPLHF. The J gene is TRBJ1-6, the V gene TRBV5-5; D might be TRBD1 (6 bases). The V gene lost 4 bases and the J gene lost 7 bases, with 18 bases spanning the gap. The CDR3 contains 16 residues. The germline V gene has CDR1 SGHKS and CDR2 YYEKEE (reference sequence).

The rearrangement links TRBV27 to TRBJ2-3; 9 bases align to TRBD1. This CDR3 has 15 residues. Losses at the gene ends were 6 bases for V and 8 bases for J; bases not matched to a gene: 12. CDR1 and CDR2 (germline): MNHEY, SMNVEV (reference sequence). CDR3 in DNA: TGTGCCAGCAGCTTACGTACGACAGGGGGAGGTACGCAGTATTTT. Translated, it gives CASSLRTTGGGTQYF.

The J gene is TRBJ2-3, the V gene TRBV10-3; D is perhaps TRBD2 (5 bases). CDR1 is ENHRY and CDR2 is SYGVKD in the germline V gene. V was cut by 6 bases and J by 3 bases, with 16 bases left in between. The CDR3 loop spans 15 amino acids. In DNA, the CDR3 is TGTGCCATCAGCCGCCAGGAGACTATGACAGATACGCAGTATTTT. As protein: CAISRQETMTDTQYF.

This clone occurred once. The chain joins TRBV20-1 to TRBJ2-3; 8 bases are a match to TRBD2. Trimming took 3 bases from V and 4 from J; bases not matched to a gene: 6. The germline V gene encodes CDR1 DFQATT and CDR2 SNEGSKA (reference sequence). The CDR3 is 14 amino acids. The CDR3 sequence is CSASRGGPADTQYF. For the CDR3, the DNA is TGCAGTGCTAGTCGCGGGGGGCCAGCAGATACGCAGTATTTT.

The chain is built from TRBV30 and TRBJ2-3, with 11 bases lining up with TRBD2. V was pared by 2 bases and J by 3 bases, with 1 base of the junction left unmatched. Germline V gives CDR1 GTSNPN, CDR2 SVGIG (reference sequence). The CDR3 has 14 residues. The DNA of the CDR3 is TGTGCCTGGAGTTGGACTAGCGGGACAGATACGCAGTATTTT. Its protein is CAWSWTSGTDTQYF.

The DNA for the CDR3 is TGTGCCAGCAGCCCCCGGGGGGGCGGGGGGGCCAGGGAGACCCAGTACTTC. Residues: CASSPRGGGGARETQYF. The gene calls are TRBV7-2 and TRBJ2-5, with TRBD2 matching over 9 bases. Germline lookup yields CDR1 SGHTA and CDR2 FQGNSA. This CDR3 is 17 amino acids long. The junction had 15 bases not matched to a gene; V was cut back by 5 bases and J by 5 bases.

This clone has at least ten counts. The gene calls are TRBV10-3 and TRBJ1-1; 9 nucleotides match TRBD1. CDR1 and CDR2 (germline): ENHRY, SYGVKD. CDR3 length equals 12 residues. Trimming removed 6 bases from V and 9 bases from J; junction bases left unmatched: 5. The CDR3 protein is CAIRTGTGKAFF. The DNA for the CDR3 is TGTGCCATCAGAACCGGGACAGGGAAAGCTTTCTTT.

The V gene is TRBV7-2, the J gene TRBJ2-5; 10 bases agree with TRBD2. The CDR3 runs to 16 residues. Germline CDR1 and CDR2: SGHTA and FQGNSA. J gave up 5 bases and V 1 base, and 7 bases lay outside the gene matches. The CDR3 here is CASSLEERGGAETQYF. The CDR3 nucleotides read TGTGCCAGCAGCTTAGAGGAGCGGGGGGGCGCCGAGACCCAGTACTTC.

This chain connects TRBV6-5 to TRBJ1-1; D perhaps matches TRBD1 (6 bases). Trimming removed 0 bases at V and 9 bases at J, with 14 bases between. This CDR3 region has 14 residues. Per germline, CDR1 MNHEY and CDR2 SVGAGI. CDR3: CASSYSGRGPQAFF. The CDR3 DNA reads as TGTGCCAGCAGTTACTCGGGCAGGGGACCCCAAGCTTTCTTT.

This chain joins TRBV2 and TRBJ1-2, with 8 nucleotides matching TRBD1. Germline trimming cut 5 bases from V and 7 bases from J; bases unmatched to any gene: 9. Germline-derived CDR1 and CDR2 are SNHLY and FYNNEI. This CDR3 region has 14 residues. This chain's CDR3 is CASSFTGGLSGYTF. As DNA, the CDR3 is TGTGCCAGCAGTTTCACAGGGGGTTTAAGTGGCTACACCTTC.

This rearrangement joins TRBV27 to TRBJ2-5; 7 bases fit TRBD1. J was trimmed by 2 bases and V by 5 bases; bases with no gene match: 2. Germline CDR1 reads MNHEY; CDR2 reads SMNVEV (reference sequence). This CDR3 contains 13 residues. This chain's CDR3 is CASSPRGQETQYF. CDR3 nucleotides: TGTGCCAGCAGTCCCAGGGGGCAAGAGACCCAGTACTTC.

This sequence joins TRBV7-8 and TRBJ2-5; 13 bases map to TRBD2. Germline assignment: CDR1 SGHVS and CDR2 FQNEAQ. V shed 5 bases, J shed 2 bases, and the junction held 11 bases outside the gene matches. The length of the CDR3 is 18 residues. The CDR3 loop is CASSPRPGTSGVQETQYF. The CDR3 DNA sequence: TGTGCCAGCAGCCCTCGTCCCGGGACTAGCGGGGTACAAGAGACCCAGTACTTC.

In its sample, this clone was seen a few times. The chain carries TRBV18 and TRBJ2-7; perhaps TRBD2 as D (7 bases). This CDR3 comprises 15 residues. V was pared by 3 bases and J by 5 bases, with 17 bases between. CDR1 and CDR2 from the germline V gene are KGHSH and LQKENI. In DNA form, the CDR3 reads TGTGCCAGCTCACCTGGGTGGGGGGGCCGAGACGAGCAGTACGTC. It translates to CASSPGWGGRDEQYV.

V gene TRBV10-2 combines with J gene TRBJ1-2, with 7 bases aligning to TRBD1. The trim removed 5 bases at V and 1 base at J, leaving 10 bases unmatched. The CDR3 is made up of 16 amino acids. Germline CDR1 is WSHSY and CDR2 is SAAADI. The CDR3 is CASSRQGPGDNYGYTF. The CDR3 nucleotides read TGCGCCAGCAGTAGACAGGGCCCCGGGGATAACTATGGCTACACCTTC.

The chain has TRBV6-1 and TRBJ1-6; D unresolved. The CDR3 has 13 residues. Trimming stripped 1 base from V and 7 bases from J, with 5 bases between. Germline lookup yields CDR1 MNHNS and CDR2 SASEGT. CDR3 in DNA: TGTGCCAGCAGTGAAGAGAGGAATTCACCCCTCCACTTT. Protein sequence: CASSEERNSPLHF.

This clone was picked up one time. The chain has TRBV2 and TRBJ1-2; possibly TRBD1 for D (6 bases). This CDR3 has 14 amino acids. Germline CDR1 SNHLY, CDR2 FYNNEI. The V and J ends lost 7 bases and 0 bases respectively, with 12 bases between them. The CDR3 spells CASTTGHTNYGYTF. In DNA form, the CDR3 reads TGTGCCAGCACCACGGGACACACTAACTATGGCTACACCTTC.

This clone was seen only once. The gene calls are TRBV5-8 and TRBJ1-1; no clear D. The CDR3 spans 12 residues. Germline V gene data show CDR1 as SGHTS and CDR2 as YDEGEE. V was trimmed by 1 base and J by 7 bases, leaving 8 bases between them. In DNA form, the CDR3 reads TGTGCCAGCAGCTTGTCGACTAATGAAGCTTTCTTT. This sequence encodes CASSLSTNEAFF.

The chain uses TRBV5-4 and TRBJ2-3; the match to TRBD2 covers 7 bases. Germline-derived CDR1 and CDR2 are SGHNT and YYREEE (reference sequence). The CDR3 length is 15 residues. V gave up 1 base and J gave up 2 bases; unmatched junction bases: 4. CDR3 bases: TGTGCCAGCAGCTTGACCTGGGACTACACAGATACGCAGTATTTT. It is translated as CASSLTWDYTDTQYF.

This clone was seen a few times. V gene TRBV29-1 combines with J gene TRBJ1-3; D uncertain. Trimming removed 6 bases at V and 0 bases at J, with 12 bases between. CDR1 is SQVTM, CDR2 ANQGSEA, per germline. The CDR3 runs 14 residues. CDR3 nucleotide sequence: TGCAGCGTCAGTTCAGGCCTCTCTGGAAACACCATATATTTT. It translates to CSVSSGLSGNTIYF.

In its sample, this clone was seen once. This rearrangement joins TRBV2 to TRBJ2-1, with 13 positions matching TRBD2. J gave up 7 bases and V 11 bases, and 11 bases lay outside the gene matches. This CDR3 has 15 residues. Germline V gene data show CDR1 as SNHLY and CDR2 as FYNNEI. The CDR3 loop is CAYNRGTSGVNEQFF. CDR3 nucleotides: TGTGCCTACAACAGGGGGACTAGCGGGGTGAATGAGCAGTTCTTC.